This T cell receptor beta chain was sequenced for a study of blood T cell repertoires in COVID-19. Overall study: Both acute and convalescent COVID-19 samples were obtained from the United States, Italy and Spain. Sample material is recorded as cDNA or gDNA derived from T cells, B-cell-depleted T cells, or PBMCs.

How the authors handled the data: Amplification from reference gene primers served as the basis for estimated nucleated cell counts. Only in-frame clones appear in the TCRdb table, and some are missing; sequencing was by immunoSEQ multiplex PCR. V, J and clone size were drawn from that table, and D and trimming were deduced from the DNA. The sample consists of about 84,000 clones, under 85% of them appearing once. The trim removed 5 bases at V and 6 bases at J, leaving 3 bases unmatched. The CDR3 contains 12 residues. Germline CDR1 reads SNHLY; CDR2 reads FYNNEI. This clone appeared a single time. This receptor was identified in a woman of 80 years or more with acute or convalescent COVID-19. Sequences were obtained from peripheral blood. This sequence joins TRBV2 and TRBJ2-7; 8 bases are a match to TRBD1. This chain's CDR3 is CASSKTGVEQYF. The CDR3 nucleotides are TGTGCCAGCAGTAAGACAGGGGTCGAGCAGTACTTC.